The 23 T cell receptor beta chains in this list originate from one sample, sequenced in a study of blood T cell repertoires in COVID-19. The table came from immunoSEQ multiplex PCR; TCRdb's copy has only in-frame clones and leaves some out. The sample contains about 100,000 clones, around four fifths of which appear only once. Material: peripheral blood. Receptors originate from a man over 45 with active or convalescent COVID-19.

This chain joins TRBV21-1 and TRBJ2-7; TRBD2 was called by the table and not checked on the DNA. TRBV21-1 is a documented pseudogene. The CDR3 consists of 15 residues. CDR3 nucleotides: TGTGCCAGCAGCAAAGGTAGTAGCGGGTCCTACGAGCAGTACTTC. This encodes CASSKGSSGSYEQYF.

The V and J genes are TRBV20-1 and TRBJ2-3; D might be TRBD1 (6 bases). In germline, CDR1 is DFQATT, CDR2 SNEGSKA (reference sequence). This CDR3 has 11 residues. V lost 6 bases, J lost 6 bases, and 10 bases lay in between. The CDR3 loop reads CSAHRGDTQYF. The CDR3 DNA sequence: TGCAGTGCCCATAGGGGGGATACGCAGTATTTT.

Here the CDR3 reads CASSLFSYHYEQYF. As DNA, the CDR3 is TGTGCCAGCAGCTTGTTTTCCTACCACTACGAGCAGTACTTC. This sequence joins TRBV5-6 and TRBJ2-7; D gene uncertain. V shed 1 base and J shed 3 bases, with 11 bases lying between them. Germline CDR1 reads SGHDT; CDR2 reads YYEEEE. The CDR3 covers 14 residues.

The genes are TRBV19 and TRBJ2-7; D may be TRBD2 (6 bases). This CDR3 is 14 amino acids long. Deletions cut 5 bases from V and 6 bases from J, with 17 bases between. CDR1 is LNHDA, CDR2 SQIVND, per germline (reference sequence). The CDR3 reads CASSWREPSLEQYF. CDR3 nucleotide sequence: TGTGCCAGTAGTTGGAGGGAACCCTCCCTCGAGCAGTACTTC.

V is TRBV5-1 and J is TRBJ1-1; D is unclear. Per germline, CDR1 SGHRS and CDR2 YFSETQ. V gave up 4 bases and J gave up 0 bases, with 13 bases separating them. CDR3 length: 15 amino acids. This CDR3 is CASSPRPDMNTEAFF. The CDR3 nucleotides are TGCGCCAGCAGCCCCAGGCCGGATATGAACACTGAAGCTTTCTTT.

This CDR3 is CASSQPWGGQGLSVLFF. CDR3 DNA sequence: TGTGCCAGCAGCCAACCCTGGGGGGGACAGGGGCTCTCAGTGCTCTTCTTT. V usage is TRBV9 and J usage is TRBJ1-1; 10 bases are shared with TRBD1. V lost 4 bases, J lost 14 bases, and 23 bases stayed unmatched. Per the germline V gene, CDR1 is SGDLS and CDR2 is YYNGEE. The CDR3 spans 17 residues.

The rearrangement uses TRBV28 and TRBJ2-2; 7 nucleotides align to TRBD2. Trimming at V came to 5 bases and at J to 4 bases, leaving 10 bases not matched to a gene. This CDR3 has 16 residues. CDR1 is MDHEN, CDR2 SYDVKM, per germline. CDR3 DNA: TGTGCCAGCAGTACGAGGGGCGGGAGTGGCACCGGGGAGCTGTTTTTT. It translates to CASSTRGGSGTGELFF.

This clone was counted once. The CDR3 sequence: CASSLEQGSSPLHF. The CDR3 DNA is TGCGCCAGCAGCTTGGAACAGGGCTCTTCACCCCTCCACTTT. The chain links TRBV5-1 to TRBJ1-6; D is possibly TRBD1 (6 bases). The CDR3 contains 14 residues. The V end lost 0 bases, the J end lost 9 bases, and 10 bases lay between the germline ends. Germline CDR1 reads SGHRS; CDR2 reads YFSETQ.

The chain links TRBV19 to TRBJ2-1; 8 bases are shared with TRBD2. Germline assignment: CDR1 LNHDA and CDR2 SQIVND (reference sequence). CDR3 size: 16 residues. Unmatched junction bases numbered 3, after V lost 2 bases and J lost 0 bases. Written as DNA, the CDR3 is TGTGCCAGTAGTATAACGACTAGCGACTCCTACAATGAGCAGTTCTTC. This encodes CASSITTSDSYNEQFF.

This clone has more than one count but fewer than ten. The rearrangement joins TRBV27 to TRBJ2-1; D is perhaps TRBD2 (7 bases). The CDR3 spans 17 residues. V lost 4 bases to trimming and J lost 6 bases, with 22 bases between them. CDR1 and CDR2 from the germline V gene are MNHEY and SMNVEV (reference sequence). DNA of the CDR3: TGTGCCAGCAGTTCCTCGGGGGGCGGGCTTTGGGGCAATGAGCAGTTCTTC. Amino acid sequence: CASSSSGGGLWGNEQFF.

The chain links TRBV21-1 to TRBJ2-1; the table calls TRBD2, which could not be checked here. TRBV21-1 is labeled a pseudogene. This CDR3 region has 16 residues. Written as DNA, the CDR3 is TGTGCCAGCAGCATCCCGGGACTAGCGGGAATTAATGAGCAGTTCTTC. This codes for CASSIPGLAGINEQFF.

The rearrangement links TRBV19 to TRBJ1-5; tentatively, D is TRBD1 (5 bases). Per the germline V gene, CDR1 is LNHDA and CDR2 is SQIVND (reference sequence). Trimming took 4 bases from V and 5 from J, leaving 12 bases between them. The CDR3 runs to 14 residues. The CDR3 loop reads CASSTPDRHQPQHF. The CDR3 DNA is TGTGCCAGTAGTACACCTGACAGACATCAGCCCCAGCATTTT.

This chain links TRBV7-9 with TRBJ1-1, with a possible D match to TRBD1 (6 bases). This CDR3 has 14 amino acids. The germline V gene encodes CDR1 SEHNR and CDR2 FQNEAQ (reference sequence). V lost 6 bases to trimming and J lost 7 bases, with 18 bases between them. CDR3 sequence (DNA): TGTGCCAGCAGGGACAGTCCTCAAACACTTGAAGCTTTCTTT. This codes for CASRDSPQTLEAFF.

The rearrangement joins TRBV6-1 to TRBJ2-1; D is perhaps TRBD1 (6 bases). Trimming pared 4 bases from V and 8 bases from J, leaving 24 bases between. This CDR3 is built from 17 residues. Germline-derived CDR1 and CDR2 are MNHNS and SASEGT. CDR3 amino acids: CASSGRSTGFTGDEQFF. CDR3 nucleotides: TGTGCCAGCAGTGGGCGTTCGACAGGATTCACAGGCGATGAGCAGTTCTTC.

The V call is TRBV28, the J call TRBJ1-4; TRBD1 aligns across 8 bases. Trimming took 5 bases from V and 8 from J; bases not matched to a gene: 4. The germline gives CDR1 MDHEN, CDR2 SYDVKM. The CDR3 sequence is 13 residues long. The CDR3 region is CASSAGGREKLFF. The CDR3 nucleotides are TGTGCCAGCAGTGCAGGGGGCCGAGAAAAACTGTTTTTT.

This chain links TRBV24-1 with TRBJ1-5; 10 positions agree with TRBD1. This CDR3 has 17 amino acids. Germline V CDR1 and CDR2: KGHDR, SFDVKD. J gave up 4 bases and V 3 bases, and 8 bases lay outside the gene matches. This chain's CDR3 is CATSDGPGTGENQPQHF. The CDR3 DNA follows: TGTGCCACCAGTGATGGCCCCGGGACAGGGGAAAATCAGCCCCAGCATTTT.

This chain connects TRBV5-1 to TRBJ1-1, with TRBD1 as a possible D gene (5 bases). Trimming removed 3 bases at V and 3 bases at J, with 12 bases between. This CDR3 comprises 14 residues. Germline V lookup: CDR1 SGHRS, CDR2 YFSETQ. Here the CDR3 DNA reads TGCGCCAGCAGCTCCCGGGGGTCTGACACTGAAGCTTTCTTT. Protein: CASSSRGSDTEAFF.

This chain connects TRBV5-1 to TRBJ2-3; 9 bases agree with TRBD2. The CDR3 is made up of 17 amino acids. Germline CDR1 SGHRS, CDR2 YFSETQ. Germline trimming cut 0 bases from V and 0 bases from J; bases unmatched to any gene: 5. CDR3 in DNA: TGCGCCAGCAGCTTGGAGGCTAGCGGGACCAGCACAGATACGCAGTATTTT. This codes for CASSLEASGTSTDTQYF.

The V gene is TRBV5-1, the J gene TRBJ2-3; D is possibly TRBD1 (6 bases). This CDR3 is 16 amino acids long. CDR1 and CDR2 from the germline V gene are SGHRS and YFSETQ. V shed 1 base and J shed 6 bases, with 18 bases lying between them. The CDR3 sequence: CASSLSMGQGSDTQYF. CDR3 sequence (DNA): TGCGCCAGCAGCTTGTCGATGGGGCAGGGGAGCGATACGCAGTATTTT.

The gene calls are TRBV4-1 and TRBJ2-7; 12 bases agree with TRBD2. The CDR3 loop spans 16 amino acids. Germline CDR1 is MGHRA and CDR2 is YSYEKL. V was pared by 1 base and J by 4 bases, with 5 bases of the junction left unmatched. DNA of the CDR3: TGCGCCAGCAGCCAAGCGACTAGCGGGAGACAATACGAGCAGTACTTC. Its translation: CASSQATSGRQYEQYF.

This rearrangement joins TRBV5-8 to TRBJ2-7; D not certain. This CDR3 region has 14 residues. Germline CDR1 is SGHTS and CDR2 is YDEGEE. V lost 3 bases, J lost 7 bases, and 17 bases lay in between. CDR3 sequence: CASSYALPRLEQYF. The CDR3, as DNA: TGTGCCAGCAGCTATGCCCTGCCCCGGTTGGAGCAGTACTTC.

In this sample, this clone turned up once. The V and J genes are TRBV11-1 and TRBJ2-7; TRBD1 matches 8 bases. This CDR3 comprises 15 residues. CDR1 and CDR2 (germline): SGHAT, FQDESV (reference sequence). J gave up 0 bases and V 4 bases, and 5 bases lay outside the gene matches. The CDR3 reads CASSSAGQGSYEQYF. In DNA form, the CDR3 reads TGTGCCAGCAGCTCCGCCGGACAGGGCTCCTACGAGCAGTACTTC.

The chain recombines TRBV27 with TRBJ1-1; D unresolved. Trimming cost V 7 bases and J 6 bases, with 9 bases left between them. Looked up from germline, CDR1 is MNHEY and CDR2 is SMNVEV (reference sequence). There are 11 residues in the CDR3. The CDR3 here is CASKAGSEAFF. CDR3 coding DNA: TGTGCCAGCAAAGCGGGGTCTGAAGCTTTCTTT.